This is a list of T cell receptor beta chains from one sample in a study of blood T cell repertoires in COVID-19. Profiling relied on immunoSEQ multiplex PCR, and the TCRdb table lists in-frame clones only, not all of them. The profile shows just under 350,000 clones, 91% of them singletons. Sequencing was done on a sample of peripheral blood. Receptors originate from a woman aged 18-29 years who had recovered from COVID-19. Both conserved end residues are part of each CDR3. Fields, in order: CDR3 length, clone size, J gene, V gene, D gene, CDR3 DNA, CDR3 protein. A D gene is named only where the DNA matches it firmly. A row's size may be missing; if present it is once, few, many or a size class.

>12|NA|TRBJ1-1|TRBV6-6|TRBD1
TGTGCCAGCAGTCCGCGAGGACAGGGAGCTTTCTTT
CASSPRGQGAFF
>15|NA|TRBJ2-1|TRBV24-1|TRBD2
TGTGCCACCAGAGCTAGCGGGGGCTCCTACAATGAGCAGTTCTTC
CATRASGGSYNEQFF
>15|once|TRBJ2-1|TRBV9|TRBD1
TGTGCCAGCAGCGTCGGACAGGAAGCCTACAATGAGCAGTTCTTC
CASSVGQEAYNEQFF
>15|NA|TRBJ2-5|TRBV3-1/TRBV3-2|NA
TGTGCCAGCAGCCAAGGGGGGGGCACCAGCGGGACCCAGTACTTC
CASSQGGGTSGTQYF
>15|NA|TRBJ2-1|TRBV7-9|NA
TGTGCCAGCAGCTTACAACGGGGGACTGACAATGAGCAGTTCTTC
CASSLQRGTDNEQFF
>15|NA|TRBJ2-5|TRBV5-1|NA
TGCGCCAGCAGCTTGGGATGGGGGGACCAAGAGACCCAGTACTTC
CASSLGWGDQETQYF
>13|NA|TRBJ1-2|TRBV5-4|NA
TGTGCCAGCAGCGAGCAGGGGAGAAATGGCTACACCTTC
CASSEQGRNGYTF
>16|NA|TRBJ2-3|TRBV7-9|TRBD2
TGTGCCAGCAGCTTTCTAGCGGGAGTCGGCACAGATACGCAGTATTTT
CASSFLAGVGTDTQYF
>16|NA|TRBJ2-6|TRBV7-9|TRBD2
TGTGCCAGCAGGTCTAGCGGTAACTCTGGGGCCAACGTCCTGACTTTC
CASRSSGNSGANVLTF
>18|NA|TRBJ2-1|TRBV11-3|TRBD2
TGTGCCAGCAGCTTAAAATTCGCCGGGAGGCTCACCTACAATGAGCAGTTCTTC
CASSLKFAGRLTYNEQFF
>15|NA|TRBJ2-3|TRBV7-8|TRBD2
TGTGCCAGCAGCTTAGGTCGGGGACTAGCGGGGGAGCAGTATTTT
CASSLGRGLAGEQYF
>15|NA|TRBJ2-2|TRBV28|TRBD1
TGTGCCAGCAGTCCCGGGACAGGGTACACCGGGGAGCTGTTTTTT
CASSPGTGYTGELFF
>15|NA|TRBJ2-1|TRBV10-1|TRBD2
TGCGCCAGCAGTGAGTTTTATAGCGGGAGCGGTGAGCAGTTCTTC
CASSEFYSGSGEQFF
>13|NA|TRBJ2-3|TRBV11-3|NA
TGTGCCAGCAGCGCCCGGACATCAGATACGCAGTATTTT
CASSARTSDTQYF
>14|NA|TRBJ1-5|TRBV6-5|TRBD1
TGTGCCAGCAGTTATGACAGGGGGTCTCAGCCCCAGCATTTT
CASSYDRGSQPQHF
>16|NA|TRBJ1-2|TRBV5-4|TRBD1
TGTGCCAGCAGCGGGGGACAGGGCTCAGCTAACTATGGCTACACCTTC
CASSGGQGSANYGYTF
>15|NA|TRBJ2-3|TRBV9|TRBD2
TGTGCCAGCAGCGCTAGCGGGACGAGGACAGATACGCAGTATTTT
CASSASGTRTDTQYF
>15|NA|TRBJ1-1|TRBV5-4|NA
TGTGCCAGCAGCCACGCCGGGACTGGGAACACTGAAGCTTTCTTT
CASSHAGTGNTEAFF
>14|NA|TRBJ2-3|TRBV20-1|NA
TGCAGTGCTAGTTCAGGGAAGGGGGCAGATACGCAGTATTTT
CSASSGKGADTQYF
>13|NA|TRBJ1-1|TRBV29-1|TRBD1
TGCAGCTCCAGGGGGGACATGAACACTGAAGCTTTCTTT
CSSRGDMNTEAFF
>17|NA|TRBJ2-2|TRBV19|TRBD2
TGTGCCAGTAGTAAGGTTACTAGCGGGACCACCCGCGGGGAGCTGTTTTTT
CASSKVTSGTTRGELFF
>17|NA|TRBJ1-3|TRBV10-3|NA
TGTGCCATCAGGAGATTTACCCCCAGGGGCGCGTTCAACACCATATATTTT
CAIRRFTPRGAFNTIYF
>14|NA|TRBJ1-5|TRBV5-1|TRBD1
TGCGCCAGCAGCAAGGGACAGGGTCATCAGCCCCAGCATTTT
CASSKGQGHQPQHF
>18|once|TRBJ1-1|TRBV14|NA
TGTGCCAGCAGCCAAGATTTTTTGGGGAGTAGGGTGAACACTGAAGCTTTCTTT
CASSQDFLGSRVNTEAFF
>13|NA|TRBJ1-2|TRBV24-1|TRBD1
TGTGCCACCAGTGGACAGGGGCACTATGGCTACACCTTC
CATSGQGHYGYTF
>16|NA|TRBJ2-1|TRBV7-9|NA
TGTGCCAGCAGCTTAGCGCGGGACCGCTCCTACAATGAGCAGTTCTTC
CASSLARDRSYNEQFF
>14|NA|TRBJ1-5|TRBV6-6|NA
TGTGCCAGCAGTTACGTCCAAGACTCTCAGCCCCAGCATTTT
CASSYVQDSQPQHF
>15|NA|TRBJ1-2|TRBV6-5|NA
TGTGCCAGCAGCCCGGGGGGGCAGCGAGTATATGGCTACACCTTC
CASSPGGQRVYGYTF
>16|once|TRBJ1-3|TRBV18|TRBD1
TGTGCCAGCTCACCACCGGGACAGAGGCAGGGAAACACCATATATTTT
CASSPPGQRQGNTIYF
>14|NA|TRBJ1-1|TRBV19|NA
TGTGCCAGTAGTACAAGACACCAGAACACTGAAGCTTTCTTT
CASSTRHQNTEAFF
>13|few|TRBJ1-2|TRBV12-3/TRBV12-4|NA
TGTGCCAGCAGTGACACCGTGGGGGGTGGCTACACCTTC
CASSDTVGGGYTF
>16|NA|TRBJ2-1|TRBV4-3|TRBD1
TGCGCCAGCAGCCAAGGGACAGGGGTTTCCTACAATGAGCAGTTCTTC
CASSQGTGVSYNEQFF
>15|NA|TRBJ2-6|TRBV7-9|TRBD2
TGTGCCAGCACCCGCGGGGGAGTTGGGGCCAACGTCCTGACTTTC
CASTRGGVGANVLTF
>15|NA|TRBJ1-5|TRBV15|TRBD1
TGTGCCACCAGTCTCGGCAGGGGGCTAGGTCAGCCCCAGCATTTT
CATSLGRGLGQPQHF
>15|NA|TRBJ2-1|TRBV5-6|TRBD1
TGTGCCAGCAGAAGGTACAGGGGAGTTCGGGATGAGCAGTTCTTC
CASRRYRGVRDEQFF
>15|few|TRBJ1-3|TRBV19|NA
TGTGCCAGTAGTATCCCCAGGGGATCTGGAAACACCATATATTTT
CASSIPRGSGNTIYF
>14|NA|TRBJ2-1|TRBV29-1|NA
TGCAGCGGGTCTAGAACCCTGCTCGGGGGTGAGCAGTTCTTC
CSGSRTLLGGEQFF
>15|NA|TRBJ2-6|TRBV7-8|NA
TGTGCCAGCAGGCTCGGCGGTACGTGGGCCAACGTCCTGACTTTC
CASRLGGTWANVLTF
>13|NA|TRBJ1-4|TRBV28|NA
TGTGCCAGCAGTCCTCCTCCAGGGGAAAAACTGTTTTTT
CASSPPPGEKLFF
>15|few|TRBJ1-6|TRBV2|NA
TGTGCCACCCAGGCCTCCAGCTCCTATAATTCACCCCTCCACTTT
CATQASSSYNSPLHF